The 30 T cell receptor beta chains presented below share a single source sample, sequenced in a study of blood T cell repertoires in COVID-19. The assay was immunoSEQ multiplex PCR, and TCRdb's table has in-frame clones only and misses some. In the table there are 130,000 or so clones, 70% to 80% of which are singletons. Sequenced material: peripheral blood. These receptors were taken from a woman aged 70-85 years with COVID-19, enrolled during active disease.

This sequence joins TRBV4-2 and TRBJ1-3, with a weak D call TRBD1 (6 bases). Looked up from germline, CDR1 is LGHNA and CDR2 is YNFKEQ. The V end lost 3 bases, the J end lost 7 bases, and 16 bases lay between the germline ends. The CDR3 is 15 amino acids. The CDR3 reads CASSHPNDRTNTIYF. In DNA form, the CDR3 reads TGTGCCAGCAGCCACCCCAATGACAGGACGAACACCATATATTTT.

This clone was picked up a small number of times. The chain combines TRBV7-2 with TRBJ1-2; D perhaps matches TRBD1 (6 bases). Trimming removed 5 bases at V and 0 bases at J, with 13 bases between. Germline CDR1 and CDR2: SGHTA and FQGNSA. The CDR3 runs to 15 residues. The CDR3 protein is CASSPGGQANYGYTF. CDR3 coding DNA: TGTGCCAGCAGCCCCGGGGGGCAAGCTAACTATGGCTACACCTTC.

This clone was recorded a few times. The chain employs TRBV27 and TRBJ2-3; 11 nucleotides agree with TRBD2. V trimming: 5 bases; J trimming: 6 bases; junction bases outside the gene matches: 10. The CDR3 totals 16 residues. Germline assignment: CDR1 MNHEY and CDR2 SMNVEV (reference sequence). The CDR3 spells CASSPFLAGGFDTQYF. In DNA, the CDR3 is TGTGCCAGCAGTCCATTCCTAGCGGGGGGATTTGATACGCAGTATTTT.

The chain employs TRBV5-1 and TRBJ2-5, with 9 bases aligning to TRBD1. The J segment lost 5 bases and the V segment lost 4 bases, leaving 6 bases of the junction unmatched. The V gene's germline CDR1 is SGHRS and CDR2 YFSETQ. The length of the CDR3 is 14 residues. Here the CDR3 reads CASSGGQGGETQYF. CDR3 in DNA: TGCGCCAGCAGCGGGGGACAGGGCGGCGAGACCCAGTACTTC.

The V gene is TRBV19, the J gene TRBJ1-2, with D perhaps TRBD1 (6 bases). Germline CDR1 reads LNHDA; CDR2 reads SQIVND (reference sequence). This CDR3 has 14 amino acids. Trimming took 10 bases from V and 1 from J, leaving 16 bases between them. This CDR3 reads CATLGAGVNYGYTF. The CDR3 nucleotides read TGTGCCACCCTCGGGGCAGGGGTTAACTATGGCTACACCTTC.

The chain has TRBV19 and TRBJ1-6; D perhaps matches TRBD1 (5 bases). The V gene's germline CDR1 is LNHDA and CDR2 SQIVND (reference sequence). V shed 4 bases and J shed 10 bases, with 17 bases lying between them. The CDR3 covers 15 residues. Written as DNA, the CDR3 is TGTGCCAGTAGTACCGACGTTCAGGGTAGCTCACCCCTCCACTTT. This codes for CASSTDVQGSSPLHF.

The chain has TRBV19 and TRBJ1-1, with TRBD1 matching over 7 bases. Per the germline V gene, CDR1 is LNHDA and CDR2 is SQIVND (reference sequence). CDR3 length: 15 residues. V shed 5 bases, J shed 0 bases, and the junction held 6 bases outside the gene matches. The CDR3 loop reads CASSERGQLNTEAFF. In DNA, the CDR3 is TGTGCCAGTAGTGAACGGGGACAGTTGAACACTGAAGCTTTCTTT.

The CDR3 loop is CASSSLGTGRNQPQHF. The CDR3 region has the DNA TGTGCCAGTAGTTCCCTCGGGACAGGGCGCAATCAGCCCCAGCATTTT. This chain uses TRBV19 with TRBJ1-5, with 9 nucleotides matching TRBD1. Looked up from germline, CDR1 is LNHDA and CDR2 is SQIVND (reference sequence). Trimming at V came to 5 bases and at J to 2 bases, leaving 7 bases not matched to a gene. This CDR3 is built from 16 residues.

The chain has TRBV11-2 and TRBJ2-1; the match to TRBD2 covers 8 bases. The CDR3 sequence is 17 residues long. In germline, CDR1 is SGHAT, CDR2 FQNNGV. Trimming took 7 bases from V and 6 from J; bases not matched to a gene: 17. The CDR3 nucleotides read TGTGCCAGCACCCCCCGGAATGGCGGGGGGCTTTCCAATGAGCAGTTCTTC. Its translation is CASTPRNGGGLSNEQFF.

This clone rates as medium-sized. This chain uses TRBV6-4 with TRBJ2-1; TRBD2 matches at 8 bases. There are 16 residues in the CDR3. The V gene end was trimmed by 0 bases and the J gene end by 10 bases; junction bases not matched to a gene: 11. Germline CDR1 reads MRHNA; CDR2 reads SNTAGT. CDR3 sequence: CASSDSPGTRGLEQFF. The CDR3 bases are TGTGCCAGCAGTGACTCTCCCGGGACTAGGGGCCTAGAGCAGTTCTTC.

The chain combines TRBV24-1 with TRBJ2-3; 7 bases fit TRBD1. The CDR3 extends over 14 amino acids. After removal of 9 bases from V and 6 bases from J, the junction contained 11 bases not matched to a gene. Germline V gene lookup returns CDR1 KGHDR and CDR2 SFDVKD. The DNA for the CDR3 is TGTGCCACCTCCCGCGAGGGGGCTTTGGATACGCAGTATTTT. Translated, it gives CATSREGALDTQYF.

The chain combines TRBV2 with TRBJ2-3; 10 bases map to TRBD2. The CDR3 length is 16 residues. After removal of 4 bases from V and 5 bases from J, the junction contained 9 bases not matched to a gene. Per the germline V gene, CDR1 is SNHLY and CDR2 is FYNNEI. The CDR3 DNA reads as TGTGCCAGCAGTGGACGAAGCGGGGGGGGTATAGATACGCAGTATTTT. As protein: CASSGRSGGGIDTQYF.

The chain has TRBV5-8 and TRBJ2-5, with a tentative D call TRBD1 (5 bases). The CDR3 is 15 residues long. The V gene lost 0 bases and the J gene lost 2 bases, with 11 bases spanning the gap. The germline CDR1 and CDR2 sequences are SGHTS and YDEGEE. CDR3: CASSLEGRPQETQYF. CDR3 DNA sequence: TGTGCCAGCAGCTTGGAGGGGCGGCCTCAAGAGACCCAGTACTTC.

J is TRBJ1-4 and V is TRBV12-3 or TRBV12-4; D uncertain. Trimming pared 5 bases from V and 7 bases from J, leaving 5 bases between. The CDR3 loop spans 11 amino acids. The chain's CDR3 is CASSKLEKLFF. CDR3 DNA: TGTGCCAGCAGTAAACTTGAAAAACTGTTTTTT.

The chain carries TRBV2 and TRBJ2-7; the D gene is possibly TRBD2 (5 bases). Germline V gives CDR1 SNHLY, CDR2 FYNNEI. The CDR3 consists of 15 residues. Trimming stripped 5 bases from V and 0 bases from J, with 14 bases between. The CDR3 region is CASSQPGKDSYEQYF. The CDR3 DNA sequence: TGTGCCAGCAGTCAACCGGGGAAGGACTCCTACGAGCAGTACTTC.

The gene calls are TRBV6-5 and TRBJ1-1, with D tentatively TRBD1 (6 bases). V was shortened by 7 bases and J by 0 bases, with 15 bases between the two germline ends. This CDR3 contains 15 residues. Germline values: CDR1 MNHEY, CDR2 SVGAGI. The DNA for the CDR3 is TGTGCCAGCAACAAAGGGGGGGTTTTGAACACTGAAGCTTTCTTT. Translating gives CASNKGGVLNTEAFF.

The V gene is TRBV7-2, the J gene TRBJ1-2; a possible D gene is TRBD1 (5 bases). Trimming stripped 5 bases from V and 7 bases from J, with 20 bases between. The CDR3 runs 15 residues. The germline V gene has CDR1 SGHTA and CDR2 FQGNSA. This CDR3 is CASSAPPGDVGGYTF. The CDR3 nucleotides read TGTGCCAGCAGCGCGCCGCCGGGGGACGTCGGTGGCTACACCTTC. The whole variable domain, filled in from reference TRBV7-2 and TRBJ1-2, reads GAGVSQSPSNKVTEKGKDVELRCDPISGHTALYWYRQSLGQGLEFLIYFQGNSAPDKSGLPSDRFSAERTGGSVSTLTIQRTQQEDSAVYLCASSAPPGDVGGYTFGSGTRLTVV.

This chain uses TRBV7-9 with TRBJ1-2; TRBD1 agrees at 8 bases. This CDR3 is 15 amino acids long. The ends lost 5 bases at V and 5 bases at J; junction bases unmatched: 10. From germline, CDR1 is SEHNR and CDR2 FQNEAQ (reference sequence). This CDR3 reads CASSHGTGPTYGYTF. The CDR3 DNA follows: TGTGCCAGCAGCCACGGGACAGGACCAACATATGGCTACACCTTC.

V is TRBV6-6 and J is TRBJ1-4; D possibly corresponds to TRBD1 (6 bases). Trimming removed 7 bases from V and 7 bases from J, with 19 bases in between. Germline lookup yields CDR1 MNHNY and CDR2 SVGAGI (reference sequence). The CDR3 is made up of 15 amino acids. The CDR3 DNA follows: TGTGCCAGCAACGAATGGGCGGGGGGCAGTGAAAAACTGTTTTTT. It is translated as CASNEWAGGSEKLFF.

The genes are TRBV11-2 and TRBJ1-3; a weak D match, TRBD1 (6 bases). CDR1 and CDR2 (germline): SGHAT, FQNNGV. With 1 base removed from V and 2 bases from J, the gap between germline ends came to 6 bases. This CDR3 has 14 amino acids. CDR3 protein: CASSLGQAGNTIYF. The CDR3 coding sequence is TGTGCCAGCAGCTTAGGACAGGCTGGAAACACCATATATTTT.

This chain uses TRBV5-4 with TRBJ1-2; TRBD1 matches 7 bases. This CDR3 is built from 13 residues. CDR1 SGHNT and CDR2 YYREEE come from the germline V gene (reference sequence). V shed 3 bases, J shed 4 bases, and the junction held 3 bases outside the gene matches. CDR3 bases: TGTGCCAGCAGCTCGACAGGGAGCTATGGCTACACCTTC. It translates to CASSSTGSYGYTF.

The CDR3 spells CASSPRDRVYSPLHF. CDR3 coding DNA: TGTGCCAGCAGCCCCCGGGACAGGGTGTACTCACCCCTCCACTTT. The genes are TRBV5-6 and TRBJ1-6, with 9 bases matching TRBD1. The CDR3 runs 15 residues. V dropped 4 bases and J dropped 10; count of bases not matched to a gene: 9. Germline CDR1 is SGHDT and CDR2 is YYEEEE.

J is TRBJ2-4 and V is TRBV7-2, with D tentatively TRBD1 (6 bases). CDR1 and CDR2 (germline): SGHTA, FQGNSA. CDR3 length equals 17 residues. V lost 1 base and J lost 0, with 13 bases in between. The chain's CDR3 is CASSLEHRVVAKNIQYF. The CDR3 nucleotides are TGTGCCAGCAGCTTAGAACACAGGGTCGTAGCCAAAAACATTCAGTACTTC. The full variable domain, with the rest looked up from reference TRBV7-2 and TRBJ2-4, is GAGVSQSPSNKVTEKGKDVELRCDPISGHTALYWYRQSLGQGLEFLIYFQGNSAPDKSGLPSDRFSAERTGGSVSTLTIQRTQQEDSAVYLCASSLEHRVVAKNIQYFGAGTRLSVL.

The V call is TRBV7-2, the J call TRBJ1-1; 9 bases line up with TRBD1. CDR1 and CDR2 (germline): SGHTA, FQGNSA. The V gene end was trimmed by 7 bases and the J gene end by 5 bases; junction bases not matched to a gene: 8. The CDR3 is 14 amino acids. CDR3 protein: CASTLGQGSTEAFF. As DNA, the CDR3 is TGTGCCAGCACCCTCGGACAGGGGAGTACTGAAGCTTTCTTT.

V and J are TRBV25-1 and TRBJ2-1; D might be TRBD1 (7 bases). V was clipped by 1 base and J by 4 bases, with 11 bases between them. CDR3 size: 15 residues. Germline V CDR1 and CDR2: MGHDK, SYGVNS. CDR3 in amino acids: CASSEFRGEYNEQFF. CDR3 nucleotides: TGTGCCAGCAGTGAATTCAGGGGGGAATACAATGAGCAGTTCTTC.

The chain couples TRBV5-1 to TRBJ2-7, with 7 bases fitting TRBD1. The CDR3 contains 15 residues. Germline values: CDR1 SGHRS, CDR2 YFSETQ. Unmatched junction bases numbered 6, after V lost 0 bases and J lost 3 bases. The CDR3 loop reads CASSLAGQGVYEQYF. The CDR3 bases are TGCGCCAGCAGCTTGGCTGGGCAGGGGGTCTACGAGCAGTACTTC.

The chain has TRBV27 and TRBJ1-4; D not certain. Germline V gene lookup returns CDR1 MNHEY and CDR2 SMNVEV (reference sequence). The V and J ends lost 8 bases and 6 bases respectively, with 16 bases between them. This CDR3 spans 14 amino acids. DNA of the CDR3: TGTGCCAGCCGAGCCAGGAGGTTAGATGAAAAACTGTTTTTT. It yields the protein CASRARRLDEKLFF.

The V gene is TRBV30, the J gene TRBJ2-5; a weak D match, TRBD2 (6 bases). Germline V gene sequence: CDR1 GTSNPN, CDR2 SVGIG (reference sequence). Trimming left V 1 base short and J 4 bases short, with 10 bases between. This CDR3 comprises 13 residues. This chain's CDR3 is CAWSAKGLETQYF. DNA for the CDR3: TGTGCCTGGAGTGCAAAGGGACTAGAGACCCAGTACTTC.

This clone occurred a few times. The rearrangement uses TRBV7-2 and TRBJ2-2; D unresolved. The CDR3 totals 15 residues. V shed 4 bases and J shed 2 bases, with 11 bases lying between them. CDR1 and CDR2 from the germline V gene are SGHTA and FQGNSA. CDR3: CASSSGPSNTGELFF. The CDR3, as DNA: TGTGCCAGCAGCTCGGGTCCCTCTAACACCGGGGAGCTGTTTTTT.

The chain carries TRBV5-1 and TRBJ1-2; 10 bases are shared with TRBD1. Trimming took 4 bases from V and 6 from J; bases not matched to a gene: 9. Germline loops: CDR1 SGHRS, CDR2 YFSETQ. The CDR3 spans 15 residues. CDR3 DNA sequence: TGCGCCAGCAGCCACAGACAGGGGGCGAGGAATGGCTACACCTTC. This translates into CASSHRQGARNGYTF.